This TCR beta chain was captured by sequencing in a study of pediatric ulcerative colitis. Study-wide points: Blood samples from two patients yielded substantially fewer templates and were excluded from blood-rectal overlap analysis.

Sequencing depth was up to 500,000 reads per sample. Some clones are missing from TCRdb's copy, which holds only in-frame ones; the method was immunoSEQ multiplex PCR. This sample has 30,000 or so clones, with roughly 81% found just once. Germline CDR1 SGHDT, CDR2 YYEEEE. The CDR3 length is 14 residues. Between the trimmed V and J ends, which lost 4 bases and 5 bases, there was a span of 16 bases. Comments on this clone: Its antigen is undetermined.

The rectum was sampled with one to two pinch biopsies at colonoscopy. The V and J genes are TRBV5-6 and TRBJ2-7; TRBD2 is a possible D gene (7 bases). Sequencing input: gut tissue. The receptor was isolated from a boy aged 5-17 years with mild ulcerative colitis. This CDR3 is CASSLAGAGDEQYF. CDR3 DNA: TGTGCCAGCAGCCTCGCGGGGGCTGGGGACGAGCAGTACTTC.